These T cell receptor beta chains were read from a single sample in a study of T cell repertoires in cytomegalovirus infection. No antigens are known for them. TCRdb itself ran the reads through MiXCR, one entry per CDR3 protein. The sample holds fewer than 850,000 distinct CDR3 sequences, 25% to 35% seen once. This specimen was cultured CD8+ T cells from PBMCs, taken from culture after CMV antigen stimulation. Every receptor here comes from a human donor in good health (CMV status not recorded). Some clones in this sample may be carry-over from other donors' samples. Both conserved end residues are part of each CDR3. The D gene is left open where the match is weak. Only some rows state a clone size, as once, few, many or a class for expanded clones.

CDR3aa | CDR3nt | v_gene | abundance | d_gene | j_gene
CASREKAGDNSPLHF | TGTGCCAGCAGAGAAAAGGCCGGGGATAATTCACCCCTCCACTTT | TRBV7-6 | NA | NA | TRBJ1-6
CASSDWTKQHQPQHF | TGTGCCAGCAGTGATTGGACAAAGCAGCATCAGCCCCAGCATTTT | TRBV12-3/TRBV12-4 | many | NA | TRBJ1-5
CASSFNRLTYEQYF | TGTGCCAGCAGTTTTAACAGACTTACCTACGAGCAGTACTTC | TRBV12-3/TRBV12-4 | few | NA | TRBJ2-7
CASSESTELAGPTSTDTQYF | TGTGCCAGCAGTGAATCGACTGAGCTAGCGGGACCTACTAGCACAGATACGCAGTATTTT | TRBV2 | few | TRBD2 | TRBJ2-3
CASSILGAGADTQYF | TGTGCCAGTAGTATTCTGGGGGCGGGCGCAGATACGCAGTATTTT | TRBV19 | NA | NA | TRBJ2-3
CASSQTLLAASYNEQFF | TGTGCCAGCAGCCAGACCCTCCTAGCGGCGTCCTACAATGAGCAGTTCTTC | TRBV4-2 | NA | TRBD2 | TRBJ2-1
CASSSTGGNYGYTF | TGTGCCAGCAGTTCCACAGGGGGGAACTATGGCTACACCTTC | TRBV7-6 | many | TRBD1 | TRBJ1-2
CASSAGTFEAFF | TGTGCCAGCAGCGCGGGGACGTTTGAAGCTTTCTTT | TRBV6-1 | few | NA | TRBJ1-1
CASSAGSWEQFF | TGTGCCAGCAGCGCAGGGAGTTGGGAGCAGTTCTTC | TRBV7-6 | NA | NA | TRBJ2-1
CASSFGTGAYEQFF | TGTGCCAGCAGCTTCGGGACAGGGGCCTATGAGCAGTTCTTC | TRBV7-2 | many | TRBD1 | TRBJ2-1
CASSWTTQGTQYF | TGTGCCAGCAGTTGGACTACACAGGGAACGCAGTATTTT | TRBV13 | few | NA | TRBJ2-3
CASTLGQLNTGELFF | TGTGCCAGCACCTTGGGACAGCTGAACACCGGGGAGCTGTTTTTT | TRBV6-1 | NA | TRBD1 | TRBJ2-2
CASSLTGTGGNTQYF | TGTGCCAGCAGCCTCACCGGGACAGGGGGAAATACGCAGTATTTT | TRBV2 | few | TRBD1 | TRBJ2-3
CASSYWTGEQFF | TGTGCCAGCAGTTATTGGACGGGTGAGCAGTTCTTC | TRBV6-2/TRBV6-3 | few | NA | TRBJ2-1
CASSDRGNTGELFF | TGTGCCAGCAGCGACAGGGGGAACACCGGGGAGCTGTTTTTT | TRBV2 | few | TRBD1 | TRBJ2-2
CATSRSQGNTGELFF | TGTGCCACCAGCAGAAGTCAGGGTAACACCGGGGAGCTGTTTTTT | TRBV24-1 | NA | NA | TRBJ2-2
CSAREIGSYEQYF | TGCAGTGCTAGAGAGATAGGGTCCTACGAGCAGTACTTC | TRBV20-1 | NA | NA | TRBJ2-7
CASSQTGNGYTF | TGCGCCAGCAGCCAGACAGGAAATGGCTACACCTTC | TRBV4-1 | NA | NA | TRBJ1-2
CASSQEPGYSNQPQHF | TGCGCCAGCAGCCAAGAGCCAGGTTATAGCAATCAGCCCCAGCATTTT | TRBV4-1 | NA | NA | TRBJ1-5
CAQARGAGGADTQYF | TGTGCACAAGCAAGAGGAGCGGGGGGGGCAGATACGCAGTATTTT | TRBV7-2 | many | TRBD2 | TRBJ2-3
CASSYSRSAGEGTQYF | TGTGCCAGCAGTTACTCGAGGTCAGCGGGGGAAGGTACGCAGTATTTT | TRBV6-6 | NA | TRBD2 | TRBJ2-3
CASSLARGRKYNEQFF | TGTGCCAGCAGCTTAGCCCGGGGCCGAAAGTACAATGAGCAGTTCTTC | TRBV7-8 | NA | NA | TRBJ2-1
CASTKTGPDGYTF | TGTGCCAGCACCAAAACAGGTCCCGATGGCTACACCTTC | TRBV12-3/TRBV12-4 | NA | NA | TRBJ1-2
CASSQWTGQFTEAFF | TGCGCCAGCAGCCAATGGACAGGTCAGTTTACTGAAGCTTTCTTT | TRBV4-3 | NA | TRBD1 | TRBJ1-1
CSARDRGGQPQHF | TGCAGTGCCCGGGACAGGGGGGGTCAGCCCCAGCATTTT | TRBV20-1 | NA | TRBD1 | TRBJ1-5
CASSQAEAKTQYF | TGCGCCAGCAGCCAAGCGGAGGCAAAGACCCAGTACTTC | TRBV4-1 | NA | NA | TRBJ2-5
CASNPYGSGGGGEQFF | TGTGCCAGCAACCCCTATGGTAGCGGGGGGGGCGGTGAGCAGTTCTTC | TRBV9 | NA | TRBD2 | TRBJ2-1
CASSDDSFHEQFF | TGTGCCAGCAGCGATGACAGTTTCCATGAGCAGTTCTTC | TRBV11-3 | NA | NA | TRBJ2-1
CSARGADPDEKLFF | TGCAGTGCCAGGGGGGCAGACCCCGATGAAAAACTGTTTTTT | TRBV20-1 | NA | TRBD1 | TRBJ1-4
CATSRVAATDTQYF | TGTGCCACCAGCAGAGTTGCCGCCACAGATACGCAGTATTTT | TRBV15 | few | NA | TRBJ2-3
CASSITGGSTGELFF | TGTGCCAGTAGTATAACAGGGGGTAGCACCGGGGAGCTGTTTTTT | TRBV19 | few | TRBD1 | TRBJ2-2
CASSLVLGQGPEQYF | TGTGCCAGCAGCTTAGTCTTAGGACAGGGTCCCGAGCAGTACTTC | TRBV7-6 | many | TRBD1 | TRBJ2-7
CASSMGGDRDYYSNQPQHF | TGTGCCAGTAGTATGGGAGGGGACCGAGATTATTATAGCAATCAGCCCCAGCATTTT | TRBV19 | NA | NA | TRBJ1-5
CASTGLINEQFF | TGTGCCAGTACGGGACTAATCAATGAGCAGTTCTTC | TRBV2 | many | TRBD2 | TRBJ2-1
CASSPGSGAMPQYF | TGTGCCAGCTCTCCAGGTAGCGGGGCGATGCCCCAGTACTTC | TRBV5-6 | NA | TRBD2 | TRBJ2-5
CASSADRGRRYTEAFF | TGTGCCAGCAGCGCTGACAGGGGGCGGAGGTACACTGAAGCTTTCTTT | TRBV7-9 | NA | TRBD1 | TRBJ1-1
CASSLSLDEKLFF | TGTGCCAGCAGCTTATCCCTGGATGAAAAACTGTTTTTT | TRBV7-6 | NA | NA | TRBJ1-4
CASSQGPAGGPDTQYF | TGCGCCAGCAGCCAAGGTCCAGCGGGGGGGCCAGATACGCAGTATTTT | TRBV4-1 | few | TRBD2 | TRBJ2-3
CASSLRTSGAYNEQFF | TGTGCCAGCAGCTTAAGGACTAGCGGGGCCTACAATGAGCAGTTCTTC | TRBV7-3 | many | TRBD2 | TRBJ2-1
CASSLRAMGGELFF | TGTGCCAGCAGCCTCCGAGCTATGGGCGGGGAGCTGTTTTTT | TRBV7-9 | NA | NA | TRBJ2-2
CASSSVGQQETQYF | TGTGCCAGCAGTTCAGTGGGACAGCAAGAGACCCAGTACTTC | TRBV6-5 | few | TRBD1 | TRBJ2-5
CASSQGWQRQNSPLHF | TGCGCCAGCAGCCAAGGGTGGCAGCGACAGAATTCACCCCTCCACTTT | TRBV4-1 | NA | NA | TRBJ1-6
CASTNGGGLPQETQYF | TGTGCCAGTACGAACGGGGGCGGATTGCCCCAAGAGACCCAGTACTTC | TRBV27 | few | NA | TRBJ2-5
CSVEGGRGHIYNEQFF | TGCAGCGTTGAAGGGGGCAGGGGGCACATTTACAATGAGCAGTTCTTC | TRBV29-1 | NA | TRBD1 | TRBJ2-1
CASSLGASGYTF | TGTGCCAGCAGCCTAGGGGCCTCGGGCTACACCTTC | TRBV7-8 | many | NA | TRBJ1-2